The TCR beta chain described here comes from a study of T cell responses to AZD1222 COVID-19 vaccine. The assay was immunoSEQ multiplex PCR, and TCRdb's table has in-frame clones only and misses some. The data contain around 180,000 clones, around 92% of them singletons. Per germline, CDR1 SGHRS and CDR2 YFSETQ. V lost 5 bases, J lost 3 bases, and 11 bases stayed unmatched. The CDR3 length is 16 residues. This receptor was identified in an adult in good health. V is TRBV5-1 and J is TRBJ2-3; 8 bases align to TRBD2. The sequencing here drew on peripheral blood, taken on day 0 of AZD1222 vaccination. Written as DNA, the CDR3 is TGCGCCAGCAGGGCCCGGGTTAGCGGGATAACAGATACGCAGTATTTT. Translated, it gives CASRARVSGITDTQYF.